Each of the 21 T cell receptor beta chains below was sequenced from the same sample in a study of blood T cell repertoires in COVID-19 (dated by TCRdb to 2020 to 2021). The library was obtained by the immunoSEQ multiplex PCR assay. Drawn from immuneACCESS, this table holds only the in-frame rearrangements with V and J called that TCRdb kept. Clones are partly lost; checked studies trace under half to an unresolved V gene and leave the rest unexplained. This sample lists over 150,000 clones; around four fifths were detected once. The top ten hold roughly 1.9% of the sample. Sample: peripheral blood. All receptors derive from a woman older than 75 with acute or convalescent COVID-19.

The chain has TRBV5-1 and TRBJ2-1; 11 positions agree with TRBD2. The CDR3 sequence is 15 residues long. With 2 bases clipped from V and 4 bases from J, the junction kept 2 bases outside the gene matches. Looked up from germline, CDR1 is SGHRS and CDR2 is YFSETQ. Here the CDR3 reads CASSFSSGGYNEQFF. DNA of the CDR3: TGCGCCAGCAGCTTTTCTAGCGGGGGGTACAATGAGCAGTTCTTC.

The J gene is TRBJ2-1, the V gene TRBV9; 14 bases map to TRBD2. CDR3 length: 18 residues. V trimming: 4 bases; J trimming: 7 bases; junction bases outside the gene matches: 13. Germline loops: CDR1 SGDLS, CDR2 YYNGEE. CDR3: CASSPRSGTSGSQNEQFF. CDR3 nucleotides: TGTGCCAGCAGCCCCCGTTCCGGGACTAGCGGGAGTCAGAATGAGCAGTTCTTC. The full variable domain, rest sourced from reference TRBV9 and TRBJ2-1, is DSGVTQTPKHLITATGQRVTLRCSPRSGDLSVYWYQQSLDQGLQFLIQYYNGEERAKGNILERFSAQQFPDLHSELNLSSLELGDSALYFCASSPRSGTSGSQNEQFFGPGTRLTVL.

The CDR3 DNA follows: TGTGCCAGCAGCCCTACCGTGGGACAGGGAGCCTACGAGCAGTACTTC. It encodes CASSPTVGQGAYEQYF. The chain couples TRBV3-1 (or the pseudogene TRBV3-2) to TRBJ2-7; 9 bases are a match to TRBD1. The CDR3 contains 16 residues. The V gene's germline CDR1 is LGHDT and CDR2 YNNKEL (reference sequence). Losses at the gene ends were 4 bases for V and 2 bases for J; bases not matched to a gene: 9.

The chain is built from TRBV24-1 and TRBJ2-2; D remains unclear. From germline, CDR1 is KGHDR and CDR2 SFDVKD. V was clipped by 7 bases and J by 3 bases, with 11 bases between them. The CDR3 is 14 amino acids. This CDR3 is CATRGSGYTGELFF. The CDR3 DNA reads as TGTGCCACCAGAGGCTCAGGCTACACCGGGGAGCTGTTTTTT.

The chain links TRBV19 to TRBJ2-7; 9 nucleotides match TRBD2. Trimming took 6 bases from V and 6 from J; bases not matched to a gene: 12. The germline gives CDR1 LNHDA, CDR2 SQIVND (reference sequence). The CDR3 has 15 residues. CDR3 region: CASSALAGTLREQYF. The CDR3 DNA reads TGTGCCAGTAGCGCTCTAGCGGGGACCCTCCGCGAGCAGTACTTC. Full variable domain (missing parts from reference TRBV19 and TRBJ2-7): DGGITQSPKYLFRKEGQNVTLSCEQNLNHDAMYWYRQDPGQGLRLIYYSQIVNDFQKGDIAEGYSVSREKKESFPLTVTSAQKNPTAFYLCASSALAGTLREQYFGPGTRLTVT.

CDR3 sequence: CASSEQGFYNSPLHF. CDR3 coding DNA: TGTGCCAGCAGCGAACAGGGCTTCTATAATTCACCCCTCCACTTT. The genes are TRBV7-9 and TRBJ1-6; D possibly corresponds to TRBD1 (6 bases). Germline CDR1 SEHNR, CDR2 FQNEAQ (reference sequence). V dropped 5 bases and J dropped 3 bases, with 11 bases sitting between them. The CDR3 is 15 residues long.

The chain is built from TRBV12-3 or TRBV12-4 and TRBJ2-2; D possibly corresponds to TRBD2 (6 bases). V lost 9 bases to trimming and J lost 5 bases, with 10 bases between them. This CDR3 is built from 12 residues. This CDR3 is CASWRGTGELFF. The CDR3 DNA reads as TGTGCCAGTTGGAGGGGAACCGGGGAGCTGTTTTTT.

The rearrangement joins TRBV28 to TRBJ1-2, with TRBD1 identical over 8 bases. CDR1 is MDHEN and CDR2 is SYDVKM in the germline V gene. CDR3 length: 14 amino acids. The V gene end was trimmed by 6 bases and the J gene end by 4 bases; junction bases not matched to a gene: 7. CDR3 amino acids: CASRAKQGGYGYTF. The DNA of the CDR3 is TGTGCCAGCAGGGCAAAACAGGGGGGCTATGGCTACACCTTC.

This chain connects TRBV4-1 to TRBJ2-3; TRBD2 matches 8 bases. Germline lookup yields CDR1 MGHRA and CDR2 YSYEKL. J was trimmed by 0 bases and V by 0 bases; bases with no gene match: 5. CDR3 length: 17 amino acids. The CDR3 bases are TGCGCCAGCAGCCAAGATTCACTAGCGGCTAGCACAGATACGCAGTATTTT. Protein: CASSQDSLAASTDTQYF.

The sample holds a few counts of this clone. The chain carries TRBV6-2 or TRBV6-3 and TRBJ1-2; 9 nucleotides align to TRBD1. The CDR3 has 16 amino acids. CDR1 MNHEY and CDR2 SVGEGT come from the germline V gene. V gave up 2 bases and J gave up 4 bases; unmatched junction bases: 8. The CDR3 coding sequence is TGTGCCAGCAGTTACCTTGGGGACAGGGATCCCTATGGCTACACCTTC. Its protein is CASSYLGDRDPYGYTF.

This clone was recorded a few times. J is TRBJ2-7 and V is TRBV5-1; maybe TRBD2 (6 bases). The germline CDR1 and CDR2 sequences are SGHRS and YFSETQ. This CDR3 has 14 residues. Trimming cost V 4 bases and J 2 bases, with 13 bases left between them. For the CDR3, the DNA is TGCGCCAGCAGCGCCGGACCGGGGGCCTACGAGCAGTACTTC. This translates into CASSAGPGAYEQYF.

This chain uses TRBV2 with TRBJ2-2; 12 bases align to TRBD2. Trimming at V came to 4 bases and at J to 5 bases, leaving 2 bases not matched to a gene. The CDR3 length is 15 residues. Per germline, CDR1 SNHLY and CDR2 FYNNEI. The CDR3 sequence: CASSGLAGGTGELFF. CDR3 coding DNA: TGTGCCAGCAGTGGGCTAGCGGGGGGGACCGGGGAGCTGTTTTTT.

The J gene is TRBJ1-4, the V gene TRBV19, with 7 bases lining up with TRBD1. Unmatched junction bases numbered 4, after V lost 4 bases and J lost 5 bases. Germline V gene lookup returns CDR1 LNHDA and CDR2 SQIVND (reference sequence). The CDR3 is made up of 14 amino acids. The CDR3 coding sequence is TGTGCCAGTAGTACAGGGACAGAGAATGAAAAACTGTTTTTT. The encoded protein is CASSTGTENEKLFF.

This chain joins TRBV5-1 and TRBJ2-1; D might be TRBD1 (7 bases). The CDR3 is 18 amino acids. Germline V gene lookup returns CDR1 SGHRS and CDR2 YFSETQ. With 4 bases removed from V and 1 base from J, the gap between germline ends came to 21 bases. DNA of the CDR3: TGCGCCAGCAGCGTGGGGGCGGAGGGGGCTCCATCCTACAATGAGCAGTTCTTC. Translation: CASSVGAEGAPSYNEQFF. Combining the CDR3 with reference TRBV5-1 and TRBJ2-1 gives the whole variable domain KAGVTQTPRYLIKTRGQQVTLSCSPISGHRSVSWYQQTPGQGLQFLFEYFSETQRNKGNFPGRFSGRQFSNSRSEMNVSTLELGDSALYLCASSVGAEGAPSYNEQFFGPGTRLTVL.

The sample holds one count of this clone. The genes are TRBV7-3 and TRBJ2-1; tentatively, D is TRBD2 (6 bases). V lost 5 bases to trimming and J lost 0 bases, with 11 bases between them. Germline CDR1 and CDR2: SGHTA and FQGTGA. The CDR3 contains 15 residues. In DNA, the CDR3 is TGTGCCAGCAGCCCGCTAGCGAACTCCTACAATGAGCAGTTCTTC. Translated: CASSPLANSYNEQFF.

J is TRBJ1-6 and V is TRBV6-5, with D uncertain. The CDR3 extends over 14 amino acids. Trimming cost V 6 bases and J 3 bases, with 9 bases left between them. CDR1 is MNHEY, CDR2 SVGAGI, per germline. The CDR3 here is CASSSGFYNSPLHF. The CDR3 DNA is TGTGCCAGCAGCAGCGGGTTCTATAATTCACCCCTCCACTTT.

V and J are TRBV4-2 and TRBJ2-1; TRBD2 aligns across 7 bases. The V and J ends lost 0 bases and 9 bases, in that order; junction bases with no gene match: 14. The CDR3 consists of 17 residues. Germline V gene lookup returns CDR1 LGHNA and CDR2 YNFKEQ. The CDR3 spells CASSQDNPAGKIGEQFF. CDR3 sequence (DNA): TGTGCCAGCAGCCAAGATAATCCAGCGGGAAAGATAGGTGAGCAGTTCTTC.

This chain links TRBV29-1 with TRBJ1-2; 7 bases match TRBD1. CDR1 SQVTM and CDR2 ANQGSEA come from the germline V gene. V trimming: 3 bases; J trimming: 4 bases; junction bases outside the gene matches: 2. The CDR3 loop spans 12 amino acids. CDR3 sequence: CSVEGQRYGYTF. CDR3 bases: TGCAGCGTTGAGGGACAGCGCTATGGCTACACCTTC.

The CDR3 spells CATSRDRGAGVTQYF. The CDR3 DNA follows: TGTGCCACCAGCAGAGATCGGGGGGCAGGGGTGACCCAGTACTTC. The rearrangement uses TRBV15 and TRBJ2-5; tentatively, D is TRBD2 (7 bases). V shed 0 bases and J shed 7 bases, with 15 bases lying between them. Per the germline V gene, CDR1 is LNHNV and CDR2 is YYDKDF (reference sequence). This CDR3 is built from 15 residues. Looking up the rest from reference TRBV15 and TRBJ2-5 gives the full variable domain: DAMVIQNPRYQVTQFGKPVTLSCSQTLNHNVMYWYQQKSSQAPKLLFHYYDKDFNNEADTPDNFQSRRPNTSFCFLDIRSPGLGDTAMYLCATSRDRGAGVTQYFGPGTRLLVL.

This chain joins TRBV7-2 and TRBJ1-1; D gene unclear. CDR1 and CDR2 from the germline V gene are SGHTA and FQGNSA. V lost 3 bases and J lost 4, with 12 bases in between. This CDR3 is 14 amino acids long. The DNA for the CDR3 is TGTGCCAGCAGCTTCCAGGCCGCGACCACTGAAGCTTTCTTT. Its translation: CASSFQAATTEAFF.

The rearrangement joins TRBV7-6 to TRBJ2-3; D gene unclear. In germline, CDR1 is SGHVS, CDR2 FNYEAQ. The CDR3 contains 12 residues. Trimming cost V 5 bases and J 4 bases, with 7 bases left between them. CDR3 residues: CASSAVADTQYF. The CDR3 nucleotides are TGTGCCAGCAGCGCCGTAGCAGATACGCAGTATTTT.